This record looks at one TCR beta chain sequence and its context. In its sample, this clonotype was seen many times. This receptor's antigen is unknown. No base quality information exists; no much larger clone differs at one position. The TCR beta CDR3 regions were amplified from RNA transcripts. For the first round of RT-PCR on the TCR CDR3, the HTBI primer set was used together with the Qiagen OneStep RT-PCR kit. Libraries were constructed in a second round of multiplex PCR, after which size selection and purification were performed. Paired-end sequencing of the libraries was performed with 100 bp reads on an Illumina HiSeq2000. Under the source paper's analysis protocol: SOAPnuke was used to process the raw data, removing reads that contained adapters or uncalled bases, had a mean Phred below 15, or lacked an exact match to the constant primer or identifier. High-quality paired reads were merged with COPE v1.2.5, and unique nucleotide sequences were defined as clonotypes. MiTCR v1.1 was used to align clonotypes to the IMGT TRBV, TRBD and TRBJ reference segments. Only V-J combinations with frequency above 0.0001, covering 99% to 99.2% of repertoires, were analysed. The TCS score was defined as the ratio of F50 (clonal expansion) to E x V (chaos), calculated using BLOSUM62-based TCRdist between CDR3 peptides within each V-J. Welch's t-statistics and random forest reduced roughly 500 V-J features to 10 to 15, which were used in a naive Bayes classifier (R e1071). In-frame beta chains were kept once TCRdb had trimmed the public reads at Q25 with fastp and called clones with MiXCR. Every CDR3 protein is listed once, alongside the most common genes and DNA of its rows. These V and J calls derive from TCRdb rather than the authors' analysis. The sample profile shows about 640,000 distinct CDR3 sequences; around 20% of them were found once. The ten largest clones take up more than 30% of the sample.

These data originate in a study of T cells in Graves' hyperthyroidism and ophthalmopathy (dated by TCRdb to 2018 to 2020). Turning to the overall study: Peripheral blood samples were taken at the time of initial diagnosis, prior to any treatment. A discovery cohort of roughly 100 patients, roughly 40 with Graves' ophthalmopathy and approximately 55 with stable Graves' hyperthyroidism, was used to find distinguishing TCR V-J signatures. An independent validation cohort of 18 to 20 hyperthyroidism patients and about 16 patients who later progressed to ophthalmopathy tested prospective prediction of ophthalmopathy. For training and testing, the 100 or so patients in the discovery cohort were randomly divided in a 7:3 ratio. In more than five Graves' hyperthyroidism patients, the study also compared T-cell repertoires from thyroid tissue with T-cell repertoires from blood. After sampling, hyperthyroidism patients received methimazole starting at 30 mg daily, and ophthalmopathy patients received high-dose intravenous methylprednisolone. According to the paper, TCR Vbeta CDR3 sequencing was carried out on around 140 peripheral blood samples, which came from under 50 ophthalmopathy, fewer than 80 hyperthyroidism and approximately 17 progressor patients.

General study outcomes and caveats: In validation, the model predicted progression to ophthalmopathy a median of approximately 6.6 months before onset, with roughly 71% sensitivity and around 76% specificity. Most expanded thyroid clonotypes (frequency above 0.001) were also found in blood, which suggests that blood repertoires may mirror thyroid immune responses. A 13 V-J signature model separated ophthalmopathy from stable hyperthyroidism, with around 88% sensitivity and just under 84% specificity in cross-validation and 80%/75% in testing. Sample size was not statistically predetermined, and investigators were not blinded to group allocation.

V ends up 6 bases short and J 2 bases short, with an unmatched junction base count of 15. CDR1 and CDR2 (MDHEN, SYDVKM) derive from the germline V gene. The CDR3 numbers 20 residues from cysteine through phenylalanine. Here the CDR3 DNA is all that survives: 60 bases in frame from base 1. Ophthalmopathy patients had moderately to severely active disease, Clinical Activity Score of at least 3, NOSPECS grade of at least 4, and duration under 3 months. Patients with uncontrolled infections, other autoimmune diseases, pregnancy or lactation were excluded. Diagnoses were established on the basis of clinical symptoms, serum thyroxine and TRAb, thyroid ultrasound, and orbital computed tomography. Ficoll-Paque density gradient centrifugation was used to isolate PBMCs from 9.5 to 10 ml of fresh peripheral blood. Total RNA was extracted using Trizol reagent, and RNA quality was assessed on an Agilent 2100 Bioanalyzer.

The sequence links TRBV28 to TRBJ2-5, with TRBD2 identical over 16 junction bases. Material for sequencing was blood. This sequence was found in a man younger than 45 with Graves' ophthalmopathy. The bases read TGTGCCAGCAGCCGATTGGGACTAGCGGGAGGGAGAGTGGGGCAAGAGACCCAGTACTTC. Its translation reads: CASSRLGLAGGRVGQETQYF.